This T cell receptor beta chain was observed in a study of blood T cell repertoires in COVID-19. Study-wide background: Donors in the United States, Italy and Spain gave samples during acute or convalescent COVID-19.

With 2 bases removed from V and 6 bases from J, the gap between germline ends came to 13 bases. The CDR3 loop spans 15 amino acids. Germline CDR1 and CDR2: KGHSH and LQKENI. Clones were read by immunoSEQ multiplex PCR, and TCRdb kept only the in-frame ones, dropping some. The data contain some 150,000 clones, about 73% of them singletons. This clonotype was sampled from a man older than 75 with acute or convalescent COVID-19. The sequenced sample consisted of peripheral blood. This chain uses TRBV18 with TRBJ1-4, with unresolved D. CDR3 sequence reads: CASSPDWTGDEKLFF. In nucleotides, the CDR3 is TGTGCCAGCTCACCAGACTGGACGGGAGATGAAAAACTGTTTTTT.